This is a list of T cell receptor beta chains from one sample in a study of blood T cell repertoires in COVID-19. TCRdb's copy holds only in-frame clones and misses some; the assay was immunoSEQ multiplex PCR. This sample has hundreds of thousands of clones, with more than 75% found just once. Sequencing input: peripheral blood. All receptors derive from an older woman with COVID-19, enrolled during active disease. Both conserved end residues are part of each CDR3. D genes are given only for firm matches. Rows give clone size only sometimes, using once, few, many, or a class for an expanded clone.

d_call: TRBD1; v_call: TRBV7-9; clone_size: NA; cdr3_length: 15; j_call: TRBJ2-5; cdr3_nt: TGTGCCAGCAGCTTAGGCCAGGGGGTCGGGGAGACCCAGTACTTC; cdr3_aa: CASSLGQGVGETQYF
d_call: NA; v_call: TRBV11-2; clone_size: few; cdr3_length: 13; j_call: TRBJ2-7; cdr3_nt: TGTGCCAGCAGTATGGACAGCACCTACGAGCAGTACTTC; cdr3_aa: CASSMDSTYEQYF
d_call: NA; v_call: TRBV4-1; clone_size: NA; cdr3_length: 15; j_call: TRBJ2-5; cdr3_nt: TGCGCCAGCAGCCAGCGGGACCTCCCAAAGGGCACCCAGTACTTC; cdr3_aa: CASSQRDLPKGTQYF
d_call: NA; v_call: TRBV15; clone_size: once; cdr3_length: 13; j_call: TRBJ2-7; cdr3_nt: TGTGCCACCAGCACCCGACGGGGCTACGAGCAGTACTTC; cdr3_aa: CATSTRRGYEQYF
d_call: NA; v_call: TRBV27; clone_size: NA; cdr3_length: 16; j_call: TRBJ2-2; cdr3_nt: TGTGCCAGCAGAGCTAACCGGGACTTAAACACCGGGGAGCTGTTTTTT; cdr3_aa: CASRANRDLNTGELFF
d_call: TRBD2; v_call: TRBV10-3; clone_size: NA; cdr3_length: 13; j_call: TRBJ2-5; cdr3_nt: TGTGCCGTAATGACTAGCAGCCAAGAGACCCAGTACTTC; cdr3_aa: CAVMTSSQETQYF
d_call: TRBD1; v_call: TRBV5-5; clone_size: NA; cdr3_length: 16; j_call: TRBJ1-6; cdr3_nt: TGTGCCAGCAGTAGAGGACAGGGGATTGGTAATTCACCCCTCCACTTT; cdr3_aa: CASSRGQGIGNSPLHF
d_call: NA; v_call: TRBV28; clone_size: NA; cdr3_length: 14; j_call: TRBJ1-1; cdr3_nt: TGTGCCAGCAGTCAGTTACCCCTGAACACTGAAGCTTTCTTT; cdr3_aa: CASSQLPLNTEAFF
d_call: NA; v_call: TRBV29-1; clone_size: NA; cdr3_length: 15; j_call: TRBJ2-7; cdr3_nt: TGCAGCGTTCTCACAGGACACGGACCTTTCTACGAGCAGTACTTC; cdr3_aa: CSVLTGHGPFYEQYF
d_call: TRBD2; v_call: TRBV28; clone_size: NA; cdr3_length: 17; j_call: TRBJ2-7; cdr3_nt: TGTGCCAGCAGTTTACCCCTTCGACTAGCGGGGTACTACGAGCAGTACTTC; cdr3_aa: CASSLPLRLAGYYEQYF
d_call: NA; v_call: TRBV4-1; clone_size: NA; cdr3_length: 19; j_call: TRBJ1-1; cdr3_nt: TGCGCCTCCGCTACCCTGGGGGCCGCCGGTCACACCAAGAACACTGAAGCTTTCTTT; cdr3_aa: CASATLGAAGHTKNTEAFF
d_call: NA; v_call: TRBV27; clone_size: NA; cdr3_length: 14; j_call: TRBJ2-7; cdr3_nt: TGTGCCAGCAGCAACAGGGCATACCCTTACGAGCAGTACTTC; cdr3_aa: CASSNRAYPYEQYF
d_call: NA; v_call: TRBV19; clone_size: NA; cdr3_length: 16; j_call: TRBJ1-1; cdr3_nt: TGTGCCAGTGGGAGGATCGCGTCCTCTATGAACACTGAAGCTTTCTTT; cdr3_aa: CASGRIASSMNTEAFF
d_call: TRBD1; v_call: TRBV12-5; clone_size: NA; cdr3_length: 17; j_call: TRBJ1-4; cdr3_nt: TGTGCTAGTGGTTTGCGGGGGACAGGGGGCGAAGGGGAAAAACTGTTTTTT; cdr3_aa: CASGLRGTGGEGEKLFF
d_call: TRBD1; v_call: TRBV6-1; clone_size: many; cdr3_length: 15; j_call: TRBJ1-2; cdr3_nt: TGTGCCAGCAGTGAAGCTGGACAGGGGAGGAGTGGCTACACCTTC; cdr3_aa: CASSEAGQGRSGYTF
d_call: NA; v_call: TRBV28; clone_size: NA; cdr3_length: 11; j_call: TRBJ1-1; cdr3_nt: TGTGCCAGCAGTTTAGTCTCTGAAGCTTTCTTT; cdr3_aa: CASSLVSEAFF
d_call: NA; v_call: TRBV29-1; clone_size: NA; cdr3_length: 12; j_call: TRBJ2-5; cdr3_nt: TGCAGCGTTTTTCGGGCGGGAGAGACCCAGTACTTC; cdr3_aa: CSVFRAGETQYF
d_call: NA; v_call: TRBV7-9; clone_size: NA; cdr3_length: 13; j_call: TRBJ1-1; cdr3_nt: TGTGCCAGCAGCTTACCGGGGTCATCAGAAGCTTTCTTT; cdr3_aa: CASSLPGSSEAFF
d_call: NA; v_call: TRBV6-5; clone_size: NA; cdr3_length: 15; j_call: TRBJ2-5; cdr3_nt: TGTGCCAGCAGCACCTCAGCGGTGCCCCAAGAGACCCAGTACTTC; cdr3_aa: CASSTSAVPQETQYF
d_call: TRBD1; v_call: TRBV4-1; clone_size: few; cdr3_length: 18; j_call: TRBJ1-6; cdr3_nt: TGCGCCAGCAGCCAAGATAGGGGCAGGGGGCATGTTAATTCACCCCTCCACTTT; cdr3_aa: CASSQDRGRGHVNSPLHF
d_call: TRBD1; v_call: TRBV4-2; clone_size: NA; cdr3_length: 16; j_call: TRBJ2-2; cdr3_nt: TGTGCCAGCAGCCAACCGGTGGCAGGGGGCACCGGGGAGCTGTTTTTT; cdr3_aa: CASSQPVAGGTGELFF
d_call: TRBD1; v_call: TRBV7-2; clone_size: NA; cdr3_length: 15; j_call: TRBJ2-7; cdr3_nt: TGTGCCAGCAGCTTCGGACAGGGGTTGACCTACGAGCAGTACTTC; cdr3_aa: CASSFGQGLTYEQYF
d_call: TRBD1; v_call: TRBV6-5; clone_size: NA; cdr3_length: 16; j_call: TRBJ1-3; cdr3_nt: TGTGCCAGCAGTTACGGGGGGACAGCCTCTGGAAACACCATATATTTT; cdr3_aa: CASSYGGTASGNTIYF
d_call: NA; v_call: TRBV7-8; clone_size: NA; cdr3_length: 16; j_call: TRBJ2-7; cdr3_nt: TGTGCCAGCAGCGTATACGGGACTCCCAGGAGGGAGGAGCAGTACTTC; cdr3_aa: CASSVYGTPRREEQYF
d_call: TRBD2; v_call: TRBV7-6; clone_size: NA; cdr3_length: 15; j_call: TRBJ2-7; cdr3_nt: TGTGCCAGCAGCCGGGTAGCGGGGGAGGAGTACGAGCAGTACTTC; cdr3_aa: CASSRVAGEEYEQYF
d_call: NA; v_call: TRBV27; clone_size: NA; cdr3_length: 13; j_call: TRBJ2-3; cdr3_nt: TGTGCCAGCAGTTTATCGACGGGGGATACGCAGTATTTT; cdr3_aa: CASSLSTGDTQYF
d_call: NA; v_call: TRBV5-1; clone_size: NA; cdr3_length: 14; j_call: TRBJ2-2; cdr3_nt: TGCGCCAGCAGCTTGGGAGAGAACACCGGGGAGCTGTTTTTT; cdr3_aa: CASSLGENTGELFF
d_call: NA; v_call: TRBV6-5; clone_size: NA; cdr3_length: 15; j_call: TRBJ1-3; cdr3_nt: TGTGCCAGCAGCCCCCCAAGTCAGGCTGGAAACACCATATATTTT; cdr3_aa: CASSPPSQAGNTIYF